These T cell receptor beta chains were read from a single sample in a study of blood T cell repertoires in COVID-19. Profiling relied on immunoSEQ multiplex PCR, and the TCRdb table lists in-frame clones only, not all of them. The sample holds 190,000 or so clones, approximately 82% seen once. Sequenced: peripheral blood. These receptors all come from a human donor with acute or convalescent COVID-19. The donor label of this sample is uncertain. The CDR3 runs from the conserved cysteine through the conserved F or W. A D gene is named only where the DNA matches it firmly. The size of a clone is reported for some rows only, either as once, few or many, or as a class for expanded clones.

clone_size cdr3_length j_call v_call d_call cdr3_nt cdr3_aa
- 13 TRBJ2-7 TRBV9 TRBD2 TGTGCCAGCAGCGTAGTCCCGGGGGGCGAGCAGTACTTC CASSVVPGGEQYF
- 14 TRBJ2-5 TRBV5-1 TRBD1 TGCGCCAGCAGCTTTAACCGGGACAGGGGAGCCCAGTACTTC CASSFNRDRGAQYF
once 14 TRBJ1-5 TRBV11-2 TRBD1 TGTGCCAGCAGCTTAGGGACAGGGCATCAGCCCCAGCATTTT CASSLGTGHQPQHF
once 15 TRBJ1-4 TRBV6-5 - TGTGCCAGCAGTTACACGACGGGTACTAATGAAAAACTGTTTTTT CASSYTTGTNEKLFF
- 14 TRBJ2-7 TRBV3-1/TRBV3-2 - TGTGCCAGCAGCCCGGCGTCCGAGCGGGTGGGGCAGTACTTC CASSPASERVGQYF
- 16 TRBJ1-2 TRBV29-1 TRBD1 TGCAGCGTCCCCCCGGGACAGGGGCCAACTAACTATGGCTACACCTTC CSVPPGQGPTNYGYTF
- 14 TRBJ1-5 TRBV19 - TGTGCCAGTAGTATTGCAGTAATCAGTGGGCCCCAGCATTTT CASSIAVISGPQHF
- 16 TRBJ2-1 TRBV19 TRBD1 TGTGCCAGTAGTAGGGACAGGGGGAACTCCTACAATGAGCAGTTCTTC CASSRDRGNSYNEQFF
- 15 TRBJ1-2 TRBV9 - TGTGCCAGCAGCGTAGGCCTCGGGGAACCCTATGGCTACACCTTC CASSVGLGEPYGYTF
few 13 TRBJ1-2 TRBV12-3/TRBV12-4 - TGTGCCAGCAGTTTCGGGGTTAACTATGGCTACACCTTC CASSFGVNYGYTF
- 15 TRBJ1-2 TRBV9 - TGTGCCAGCAGCGTAGCCACAGGGACTACCTATGGCTACACCTTC CASSVATGTTYGYTF
- 12 TRBJ2-1 TRBV15 - TGTGCCACCAGCAGAGTAGCGGATGAGCAGTTCTTC CATSRVADEQFF
- 14 TRBJ2-5 TRBV5-1 - TGCGCCAGCAGCCAGACAGAACTCCAAGAGACCCAGTACTTC CASSQTELQETQYF
- 13 TRBJ1-1 TRBV12-3/TRBV12-4 - TGTGCCAGCAGTTTACGGGGGGCAACTGAAGCTTTCTTT CASSLRGATEAFF
once 13 TRBJ1-2 TRBV14 - TGTGCCAGCAGCCAAGGGCCGAGGCATGGCTACACCTTC CASSQGPRHGYTF
- 16 TRBJ2-5 TRBV5-1 TRBD2 TGCGCCAGCAGCCCGGGACTAGCGGGAGGCCAAGAGACCCAGTACTTC CASSPGLAGGQETQYF
- 16 TRBJ1-1 TRBV18 - TGTGCCAGCTCACCACGGAGCACAGGGTCGAACACTGAAGCTTTCTTT CASSPRSTGSNTEAFF
- 15 TRBJ2-7 TRBV21-1 - TGTGCCAGCGGCAAAGGGGAGAGAAGGGTCGACGAGCAGTACTTC CASGKGERRVDEQYF
- 13 TRBJ2-5 TRBV29-1 - TGCAGCGTTGGGGGGCGGGGGAAAAGGGACCAGTACTTC CSVGGRGKRDQYF
- 16 TRBJ2-1 TRBV7-3 TRBD2 TGTGCCAGCAGTACAGCGGGAGGAGGGTCCTACAATGAGCAGTTCTTC CASSTAGGGSYNEQFF
- 15 TRBJ2-3 TRBV6-1 TRBD2 TGTGCCAGCAGTGTAGCGGGAGGGACCACAGATACGCAGTATTTT CASSVAGGTTDTQYF
- 15 TRBJ1-1 TRBV28 - TGTGCCAGCAGTTGGGGGGGAGGGATGAACACTGAAGCTTTCTTT CASSWGGGMNTEAFF
- 13 TRBJ2-5 TRBV2 TRBD2 TGTGCCAGCGTAGCGGGAGCGGAAGAGACCCAGTACTTC CASVAGAEETQYF
- 14 TRBJ1-6 TRBV28 - TGTGCCAGCAGCCTCGACAGTGGTAATTCACCCCTCCACTTT CASSLDSGNSPLHF
- 15 TRBJ2-7 TRBV10-2 TRBD2 TGCGCCAGCAGCCGACTAGCGGGACCATCCTACGAGCAGTACTTC CASSRLAGPSYEQYF
- 14 TRBJ1-4 TRBV20-1 - TGCAGTGCTAGTAGGGGGTGGCCTAATGAAAAACTGTTTTTT CSASRGWPNEKLFF
- 15 TRBJ2-5 TRBV27 TRBD2 TGTGCCAGCGGCCTTGCCCCTAGCGGGACAGAGACCCAGTACTTC CASGLAPSGTETQYF
- 15 TRBJ2-7 TRBV7-8 TRBD2 TGTGCCAGCAGCTTAGGTGGACTAGCGGGCTCCGAGCAGTACTTC CASSLGGLAGSEQYF
- 15 TRBJ1-6 TRBV25-1 TRBD1 TGTGCCAGCAGTGCGGGACAGGGGGCGAATTCACCCCTCCACTTT CASSAGQGANSPLHF
- 16 TRBJ1-2 TRBV3-1/TRBV3-2 TRBD1 TGTGCCAGCAGCCAAGAGGGGACAGGGGGTAACTATGGCTACACCTTC CASSQEGTGGNYGYTF
- 12 TRBJ2-7 TRBV19 - TGTGCCAGTAGTAGTGGGCCCTACGAGCAGTACTTC CASSSGPYEQYF
- 12 TRBJ2-7 TRBV5-5 - TGTGCCAGCAGCCGGCAGGGAGGCGAGCAGTACTTC CASSRQGGEQYF
once 15 TRBJ2-7 TRBV6-5 TRBD2 TGTGCCAGCACCAGGCTCAATAGCGGGAGCTACGAGCAGTACTTC CASTRLNSGSYEQYF
- 13 TRBJ2-1 TRBV18 TRBD1 TGTGCCAGCTCACCGGGATCAGGGGGAATCCAGTTCTTC CASSPGSGGIQFF
once 16 TRBJ2-3 TRBV14 TRBD1 TGTGCCAGCAGCCGGGCGGACAGGGTCAGAACAGATACGCAGTATTTT CASSRADRVRTDTQYF
- 14 TRBJ1-2 TRBV20-1 - TGCAGTGCTAGTTTGGAACAGGGTCTTTCCGGCTACACCTTC CSASLEQGLSGYTF
- 14 TRBJ2-1 TRBV7-8 - TGTGCCAGCAGCTTCGGGACACACTACAATGAGCAGTTCTTC CASSFGTHYNEQFF
few 16 TRBJ1-1 TRBV18 - TGTGCCAGCTCACTAAACGAACAGAAAATGAACACTGAAGCTTTCTTT CASSLNEQKMNTEAFF
- 13 TRBJ1-2 TRBV7-8 TRBD1 TGTGCCAGCAGCACAGGGGGCGGGGGTGGCTACACCTTC CASSTGGGGGYTF
- 13 TRBJ1-1 TRBV27 - TGTGCCAGCAGTTCAGGGCTCAACACTGAAGCTTTCTTT CASSSGLNTEAFF
- 13 TRBJ1-1 TRBV6-5 - TGTGCCAGCAGGACAAGGCCGAACACTGAAGCTTTCTTT CASRTRPNTEAFF